The rows below give T cell receptor beta chains drawn from one sample of a study of cytomegalovirus exposure and HLA in healthy donors. Assay used: immunoSEQ multiplex PCR; TCRdb lists only in-frame clones, some missing. The sample has roughly 120,000 clones; under 85% are singletons. The sample comprised PBMCs. These receptors all stem from a woman between 50 and 59 years old in good health and CMV-seropositive. Each CDR3 is given without its conserved first and last residue. Fields, in order: V gene, J gene, CDR3 protein.

TRBV9	TRBJ1-4	ASSGDRVGEKLF
TRBV7-2	TRBJ2-1	ASSYAGTTYNEQF
TRBV2	TRBJ1-4	ASRGPGHRNEKLF
TRBV15	TRBJ1-2	ATSISPRGLVYGYT
TRBV12-5	TRBJ1-3	ASGTGSSGNTIY
TRBV7-2	TRBJ2-5	ASVTLSGGQETQY
TRBV5-1	TRBJ2-1	ASSLDLYEQF
TRBV28	TRBJ2-5	ASSSPGAGGPETQY
TRBV18	TRBJ2-4	ASSSTGGLQNIQY
TRBV19	TRBJ2-5	ASSIGAGLYQETQY
TRBV5-1	TRBJ2-7	ASSLDAGGLGEQY
TRBV2	TRBJ1-2	ASSPEFLVYT
TRBV5-6	TRBJ2-7	ASSLRQSYEQY
TRBV2	TRBJ1-5	ASSEGQNNQPQH
TRBV4-1	TRBJ1-6	ASSQDPGQWSPLH
TRBV7-6	TRBJ1-5	ASSLRDRRYSNQPQH
TRBV27	.	ASSLSGLGRGNEQY
TRBV29-1	TRBJ2-2	SATNTGELF
TRBV15	TRBJ2-1	ATSRSLKGDGEQF
TRBV6-1	TRBJ2-5	ASSPDGDTQY
TRBV27	TRBJ2-7	ASSLNRGPYEQY
TRBV7-8	TRBJ1-5	ASSISRGQGGQPQH
TRBV15	TRBJ1-2	ATSRETDQYGYT
TRBV10-2	TRBJ2-7	ASTRVGDIVY
TRBV18	TRBJ2-7	ASSPGTFSYEQY
TRBV7-2	TRBJ2-3	ASSRLGSSTDTQY
TRBV29-1	TRBJ1-2	SVPGGGSGGYT
TRBV5-5	TRBJ2-7	ASSFGAGGISSEQY
TRBV29-1	TRBJ2-7	SVIRDSSSYEQY
TRBV5-6	TRBJ2-5	ASSRDRVRTQY
TRBV2	TRBJ1-2	ASRNRDRYYGYT
TRBV11-3	TRBJ1-6	ASSLDSGNSPLH
TRBV28	TRBJ2-3	ASSLFLLRRTAKRGTDTQY
TRBV25-1	TRBJ2-7	ASAPGQGNYEQY
TRBV5-1	TRBJ2-5	ASSLTPTDSAQETQY
TRBV4-3	TRBJ2-7	ASSQQPNYEQY
TRBV10-3	TRBJ2-5	AISTPQGAEETQY
TRBV19	TRBJ2-1	ASSGRGLYNEQF
TRBV5-4	TRBJ2-6	ASSSSAGRSLSGANVLT
TRBV11-2	TRBJ2-7	ASSYIQGNEQY
TRBV18	TRBJ2-7	ASSRDRGGYEQY
TRBV19	TRBJ2-5	ASSTTGSQETQY
TRBV19	TRBJ2-2	ASRRSGTGNTGELF
TRBV28	TRBJ2-7	ASSPPEYEQY
TRBV6-1	TRBJ1-4	ASSRQGATNEKLF
TRBV19	TRBJ2-2	ASSPSPGTSGGAHGELF
TRBV7-8	TRBJ2-3	ASSVRFSGEADTQY
TRBV11-2	TRBJ1-6	ASSPRERKWGSPLH
TRBV5-4	TRBJ2-7	ASSRGLADPSYEQY
TRBV19	TRBJ2-1	ASSIQQGEPGYNEQF
TRBV5-6	TRBJ2-5	ASSLGVGVETQY
TRBV19	TRBJ2-1	ASSIDPGNEQF
TRBV9	TRBJ2-7	ASSVDDRGSYEQY
TRBV5-6	TRBJ2-3	ASSLFAAGGYLWNTQY
TRBV23-1	TRBJ2-1	ASSPSSRVNEQF